The clone carrying this TCR beta chain was seen more than once but under ten times. This entry belongs to a study of T-cell reconstitution after alpha-beta-depleted transplantation in children. Unique molecular identifiers featured in how the TCRbeta library was prepared. In TCRdb, the PCR reads were re-called with MiXCR into one record per CDR3 protein. The sample records about 610,000 distinct CDR3 sequences, 8% to 11% being singletons. The trim removed 8 bases at V and 4 bases at J, leaving 11 bases unmatched. The CDR3 has 14 residues. CDR1 is MNHEY, CDR2 SMNVEV, per germline (reference sequence). The receptor was derived from a human donor who donated a stem cell graft to a child with acute myeloid leukemia. Sequences were derived from PBMCs from the stem cell graft donor, sampled from the stem cell graft. This chain uses TRBV27 with TRBJ2-7, with 7 bases that match TRBD1. The CDR3 sequence: CASSPYRGVYEQYF. The DNA of the CDR3 is TGTGCCAGCTCCCCCTACAGGGGAGTATACGAGCAGTACTTC.